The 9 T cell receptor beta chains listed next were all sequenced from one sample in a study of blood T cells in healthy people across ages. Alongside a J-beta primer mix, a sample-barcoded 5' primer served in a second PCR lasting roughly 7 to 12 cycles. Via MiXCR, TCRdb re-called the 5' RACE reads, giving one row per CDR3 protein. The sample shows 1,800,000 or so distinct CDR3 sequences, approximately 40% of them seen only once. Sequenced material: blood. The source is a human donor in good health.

CDR3 sequence reads: CASSLPDRAEAFF. The CDR3 nucleotides are TGTGCCAGCAGCCTACCAGACAGGGCTGAAGCTTTCTTT. V gene TRBV4-2 combines with J gene TRBJ1-1; TRBD1 aligns across 7 bases. The V gene end was trimmed by 4 bases and the J gene end by 6 bases; junction bases not matched to a gene: 5. The germline V gene encodes CDR1 LGHNA and CDR2 YNFKEQ. The CDR3 spans 13 residues.

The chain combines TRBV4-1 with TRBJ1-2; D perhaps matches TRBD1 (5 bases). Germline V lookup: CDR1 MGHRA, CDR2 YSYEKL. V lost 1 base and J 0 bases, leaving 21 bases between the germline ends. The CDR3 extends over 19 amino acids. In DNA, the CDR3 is TGCGCCAGCAGCCAAGGTGTGGCAACTGGACAACGATCTAACTATGGCTACACCTTC. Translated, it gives CASSQGVATGQRSNYGYTF.

CDR3 DNA sequence: TGTGCCAGCAGCCGTCGCTACAGCCGGGGGCGCACAGATACGCAGTATTTT. Translating it yields CASSRRYSRGRTDTQYF. The chain employs TRBV7-6 and TRBJ2-3, with D perhaps being TRBD1 or TRBD2 (6 bases each). V was pared by 5 bases and J by 1 base, with 19 bases between. Germline lookup yields CDR1 SGHVS and CDR2 FNYEAQ. The CDR3 is 17 residues long.

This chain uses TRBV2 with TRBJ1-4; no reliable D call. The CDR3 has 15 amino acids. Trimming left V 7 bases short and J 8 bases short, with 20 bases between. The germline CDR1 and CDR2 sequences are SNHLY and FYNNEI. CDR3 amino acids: CASTFRVPGREKLFF. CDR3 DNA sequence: TGTGCCAGCACTTTTAGAGTGCCGGGTCGCGAAAAACTGTTTTTT.

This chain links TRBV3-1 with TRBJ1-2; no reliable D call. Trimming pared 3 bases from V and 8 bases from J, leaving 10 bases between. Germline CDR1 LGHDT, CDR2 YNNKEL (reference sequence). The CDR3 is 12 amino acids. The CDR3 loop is CASSQRPLGYTF. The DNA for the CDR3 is TGTGCCAGCAGCCAGCGGCCCTTAGGCTACACCTTC. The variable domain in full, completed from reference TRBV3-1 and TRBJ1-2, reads DTAVSQTPKYLVTQMGNDKSIKCEQNLGHDTMYWYKQDSKKFLKIMFSYNNKELIINETVPNRFSPKSPDKAHLNLHINSLELGDSAVYFCASSQRPLGYTFGSGTRLTVV.

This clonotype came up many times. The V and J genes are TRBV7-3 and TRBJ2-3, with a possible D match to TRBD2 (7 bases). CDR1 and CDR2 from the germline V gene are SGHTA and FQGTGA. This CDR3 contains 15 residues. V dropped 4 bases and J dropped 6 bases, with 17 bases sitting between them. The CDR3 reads CASSSRGGGTDTQYF. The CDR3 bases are TGTGCCAGCAGCTCAAGGGGGGGAGGAACCGATACGCAGTATTTT.

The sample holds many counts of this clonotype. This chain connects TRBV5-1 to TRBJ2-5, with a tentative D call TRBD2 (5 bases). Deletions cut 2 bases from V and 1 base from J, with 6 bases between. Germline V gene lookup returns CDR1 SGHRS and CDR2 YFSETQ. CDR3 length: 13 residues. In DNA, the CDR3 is TGCGCCAGCAGCTTCGGGGTCCAAGAGACCCAGTACTTC. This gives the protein CASSFGVQETQYF. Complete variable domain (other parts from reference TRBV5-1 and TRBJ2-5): KAGVTQTPRYLIKTRGQQVTLSCSPISGHRSVSWYQQTPGQGLQFLFEYFSETQRNKGNFPGRFSGRQFSNSRSEMNVSTLELGDSALYLCASSFGVQETQYFGPGTRLLVL.

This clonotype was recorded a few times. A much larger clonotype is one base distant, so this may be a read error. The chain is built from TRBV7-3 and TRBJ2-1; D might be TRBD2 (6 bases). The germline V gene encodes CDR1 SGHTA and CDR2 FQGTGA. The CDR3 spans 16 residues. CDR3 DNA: TGTGTCAGCTGGCGGGTGGGGAGGCGTTCTGGTAATGAGCAGTTCTTC. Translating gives CVSWRVGRRSGNEQFF. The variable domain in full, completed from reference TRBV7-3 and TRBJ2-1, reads GAGVSQTPSNKVTEKGKYVELRCDPISGHTALYWYRQSLGQGPEFLIYFQGTGAADDSGLPNDRFFAVRPEGSVSTLKIQRTERGDSAVYLCVSWRVGRRSGNEQFFGPGTRLTVL.

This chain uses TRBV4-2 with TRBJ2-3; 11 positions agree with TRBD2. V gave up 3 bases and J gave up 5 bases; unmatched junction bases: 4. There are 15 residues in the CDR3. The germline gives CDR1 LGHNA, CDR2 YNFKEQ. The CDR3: CASSHDGTSGDTQYF. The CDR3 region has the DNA TGTGCCAGCAGCCACGATGGGACTAGCGGAGATACGCAGTATTTT.